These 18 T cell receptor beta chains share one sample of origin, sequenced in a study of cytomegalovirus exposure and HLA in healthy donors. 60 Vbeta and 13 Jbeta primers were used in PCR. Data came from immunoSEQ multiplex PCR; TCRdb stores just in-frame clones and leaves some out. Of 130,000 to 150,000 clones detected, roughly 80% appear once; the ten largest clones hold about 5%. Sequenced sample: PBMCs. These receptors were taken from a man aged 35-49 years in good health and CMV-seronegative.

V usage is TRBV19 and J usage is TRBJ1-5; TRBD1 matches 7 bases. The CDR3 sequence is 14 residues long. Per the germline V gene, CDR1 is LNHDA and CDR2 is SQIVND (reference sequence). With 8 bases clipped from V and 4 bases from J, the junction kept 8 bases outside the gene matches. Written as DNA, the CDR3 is TGTGCCAGTGAAGAGACAGGGTTGAATCAGCCCCAGCATTTT. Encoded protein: CASEETGLNQPQHF.

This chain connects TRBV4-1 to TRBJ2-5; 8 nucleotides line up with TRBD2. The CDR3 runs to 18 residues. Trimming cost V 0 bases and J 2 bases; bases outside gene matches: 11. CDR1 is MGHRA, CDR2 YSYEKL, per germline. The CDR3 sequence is CASSQDRSGGGGQETQYF. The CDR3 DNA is TGCGCCAGCAGCCAAGATAGGTCGGGGGGGGGAGGGCAAGAGACCCAGTACTTC.

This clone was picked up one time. The CDR3 coding sequence is TGTGCCAGCAGTGAAGTGATGGGGACAGCGCATGGCTACACCTTC. Translation: CASSEVMGTAHGYTF. The chain employs TRBV6-1 and TRBJ1-2; 7 bases line up with TRBD1. The CDR3 sequence is 15 residues long. CDR1 and CDR2 from the germline V gene are MNHNS and SASEGT. V gave up 1 base and J gave up 6 bases; unmatched junction bases: 8.

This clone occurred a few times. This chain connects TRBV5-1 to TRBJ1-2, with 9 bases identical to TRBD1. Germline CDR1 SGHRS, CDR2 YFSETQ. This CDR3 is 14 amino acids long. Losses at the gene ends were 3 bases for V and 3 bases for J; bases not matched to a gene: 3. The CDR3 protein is CASSWTGADYGYTF. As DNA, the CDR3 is TGCGCCAGCAGCTGGACAGGGGCGGACTATGGCTACACCTTC.

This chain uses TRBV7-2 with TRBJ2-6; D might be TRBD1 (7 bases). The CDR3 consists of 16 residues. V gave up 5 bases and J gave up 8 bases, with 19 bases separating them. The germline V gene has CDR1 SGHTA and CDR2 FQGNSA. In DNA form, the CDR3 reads TGTGCCAGCAGCACCCGACAGGGAGGCTCTCCCAACGTCCTGACTTTC. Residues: CASSTRQGGSPNVLTF.

The chain's CDR3 is CASSLGWLAGEFQETQYF. Here the CDR3 DNA reads TGTGCCAGCAGCTTGGGCTGGCTAGCGGGGGAGTTCCAAGAGACCCAGTACTTC. The chain recombines TRBV5-8 with TRBJ2-5; 10 positions agree with TRBD2. CDR1 and CDR2 from the germline V gene are SGHTS and YDEGEE. Trimming cost V 0 bases and J 1 base; bases outside gene matches: 9. The CDR3 length is 18 residues.

CDR3 sequence reads: CASSPRQGNEKLFF. CDR3 DNA sequence: TGTGCCAGCAGTCCCCGACAGGGGAATGAAAAACTGTTTTTT. V gene TRBV2 combines with J gene TRBJ1-4; TRBD1 matches 8 bases. The CDR3 contains 14 residues. Germline CDR1 SNHLY, CDR2 FYNNEI. The V segment lost 5 bases and the J segment 5 bases; nucleotides outside the gene matches: 4.

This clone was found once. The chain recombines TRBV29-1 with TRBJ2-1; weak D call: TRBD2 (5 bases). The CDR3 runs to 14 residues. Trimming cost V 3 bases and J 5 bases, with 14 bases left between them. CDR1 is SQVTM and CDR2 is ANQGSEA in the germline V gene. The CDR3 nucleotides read TGCAGCGTTGATCTGAAAGGACTCCACAATGAGCAGTTCTTC. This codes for CSVDLKGLHNEQFF.

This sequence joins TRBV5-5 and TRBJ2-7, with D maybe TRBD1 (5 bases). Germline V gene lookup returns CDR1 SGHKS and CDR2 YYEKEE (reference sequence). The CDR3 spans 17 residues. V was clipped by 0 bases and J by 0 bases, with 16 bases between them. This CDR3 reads CASSLAAGFSTSYEQYF. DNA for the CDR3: TGTGCCAGCAGCTTGGCCGCAGGGTTCTCAACCTCCTACGAGCAGTACTTC. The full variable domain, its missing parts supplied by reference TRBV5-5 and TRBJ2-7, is DAGVTQSPTHLIKTRGQQVTLRCSPISGHKSVSWYQQVLGQGPQFIFQYYEKEERGRGNFPDRFSARQFPNYSSELNVNALLLGDSALYLCASSLAAGFSTSYEQYFGPGTRLTVT.

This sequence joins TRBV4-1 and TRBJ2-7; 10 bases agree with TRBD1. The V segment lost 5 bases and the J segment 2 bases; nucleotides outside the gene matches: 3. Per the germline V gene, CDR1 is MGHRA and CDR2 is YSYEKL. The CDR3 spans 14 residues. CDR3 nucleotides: TGCGCCAGCAGCATCGGACAGGGGGCCTACGAGCAGTACTTC. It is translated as CASSIGQGAYEQYF.

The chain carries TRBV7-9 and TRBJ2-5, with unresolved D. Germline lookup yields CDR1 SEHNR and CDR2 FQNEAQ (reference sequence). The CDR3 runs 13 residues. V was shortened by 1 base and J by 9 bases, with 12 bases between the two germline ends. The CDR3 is CASSLVAPSSQYF. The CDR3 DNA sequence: TGTGCCAGCAGCTTAGTGGCTCCTAGTTCCCAGTACTTC.

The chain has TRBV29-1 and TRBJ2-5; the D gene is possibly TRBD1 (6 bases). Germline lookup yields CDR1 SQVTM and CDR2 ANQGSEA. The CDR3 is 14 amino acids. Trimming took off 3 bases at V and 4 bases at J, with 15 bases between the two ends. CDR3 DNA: TGCAGCGTTGAGTCTTGGGGGCTTAGAGAGACCCAGTACTTC. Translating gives CSVESWGLRETQYF.

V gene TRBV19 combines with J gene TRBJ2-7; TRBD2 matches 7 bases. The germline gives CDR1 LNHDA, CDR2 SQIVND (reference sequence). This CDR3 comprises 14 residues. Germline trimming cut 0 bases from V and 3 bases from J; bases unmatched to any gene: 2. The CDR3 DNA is TGTGCCAGTAGTATAGAAGCGGGAAACTACGAGCAGTACTTC. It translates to CASSIEAGNYEQYF.

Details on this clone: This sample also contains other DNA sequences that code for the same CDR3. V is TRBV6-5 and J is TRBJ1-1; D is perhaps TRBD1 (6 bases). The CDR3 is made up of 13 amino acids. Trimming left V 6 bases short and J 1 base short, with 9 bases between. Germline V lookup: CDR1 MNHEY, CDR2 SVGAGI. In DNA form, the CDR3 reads TGTGCCAGCAGCTTGGGACAGAACACTGAAGCTTTCTTT. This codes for CASSLGQNTEAFF.

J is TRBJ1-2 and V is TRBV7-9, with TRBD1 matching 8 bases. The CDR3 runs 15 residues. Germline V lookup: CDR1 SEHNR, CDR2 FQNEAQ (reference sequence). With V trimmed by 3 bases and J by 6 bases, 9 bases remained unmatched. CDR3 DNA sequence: TGTGCCAGCAGCTTCCCTCTCCCGGGACAGGATGGCTACACCTTC. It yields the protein CASSFPLPGQDGYTF. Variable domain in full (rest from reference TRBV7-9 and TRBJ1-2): DTGVSQNPRHKITKRGQNVTFRCDPISEHNRLYWYRQTLGQGPEFLTYFQNEAQLEKSRLLSDRFSAERPKGSFSTLEIQRTEQGDSAMYLCASSFPLPGQDGYTFGSGTRLTVV.

The CDR3 loop reads CAWSPGQGTSYEQYF. The CDR3 nucleotides read TGTGCCTGGAGTCCCGGGCAGGGCACGTCCTACGAGCAGTACTTC. The V call is TRBV30, the J call TRBJ2-7; tentatively, D is TRBD1 (5 bases). The CDR3 totals 15 residues. The V gene's germline CDR1 is GTSNPN and CDR2 SVGIG (reference sequence). Trimming stripped 2 bases from V and 1 base from J, with 15 bases between.

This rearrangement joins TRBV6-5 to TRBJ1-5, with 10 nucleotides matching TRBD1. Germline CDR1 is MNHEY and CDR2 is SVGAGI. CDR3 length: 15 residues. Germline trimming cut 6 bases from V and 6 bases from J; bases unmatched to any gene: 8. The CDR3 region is CASSLTGGAFQPQHF. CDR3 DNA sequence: TGTGCCAGCAGCCTGACAGGGGGCGCGTTTCAGCCCCAGCATTTT.

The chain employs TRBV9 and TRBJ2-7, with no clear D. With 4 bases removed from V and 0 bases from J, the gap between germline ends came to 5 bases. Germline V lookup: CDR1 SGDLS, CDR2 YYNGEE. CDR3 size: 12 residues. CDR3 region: CASSSRSYEQYF. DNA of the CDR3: TGTGCCAGCAGCTCCCGCTCCTACGAGCAGTACTTC.